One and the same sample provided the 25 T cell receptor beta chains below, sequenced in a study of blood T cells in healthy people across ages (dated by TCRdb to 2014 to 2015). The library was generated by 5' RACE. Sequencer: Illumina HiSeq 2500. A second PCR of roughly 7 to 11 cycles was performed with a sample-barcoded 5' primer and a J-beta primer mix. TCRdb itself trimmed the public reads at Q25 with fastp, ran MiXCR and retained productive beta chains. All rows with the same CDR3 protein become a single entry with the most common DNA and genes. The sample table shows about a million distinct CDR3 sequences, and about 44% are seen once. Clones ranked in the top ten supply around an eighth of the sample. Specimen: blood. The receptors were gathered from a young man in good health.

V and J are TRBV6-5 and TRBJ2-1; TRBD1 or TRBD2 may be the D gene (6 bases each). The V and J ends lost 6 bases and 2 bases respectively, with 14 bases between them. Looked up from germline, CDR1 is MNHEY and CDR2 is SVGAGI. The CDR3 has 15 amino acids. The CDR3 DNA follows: TGTGCCAGCAGCTGGGGGGCCCTTCCCTACAATGAGCAGTTCTTC. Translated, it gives CASSWGALPYNEQFF.

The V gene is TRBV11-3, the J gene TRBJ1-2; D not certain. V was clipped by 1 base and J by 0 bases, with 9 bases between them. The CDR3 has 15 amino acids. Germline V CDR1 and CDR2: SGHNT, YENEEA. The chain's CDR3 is CASSLGPSANYGYTF. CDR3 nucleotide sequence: TGTGCCAGCAGCTTAGGGCCCAGCGCTAACTATGGCTACACCTTC. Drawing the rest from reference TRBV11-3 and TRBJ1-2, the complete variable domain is EAGVVQSPRYKIIEKKQPVAFWCNPISGHNTLYWYLQNLGQGPELLIRYENEEAVDDSQLPKDRFSAERLKGVDSTLKIQPAELGDSAVYLCASSLGPSANYGYTFGSGTRLTVV.

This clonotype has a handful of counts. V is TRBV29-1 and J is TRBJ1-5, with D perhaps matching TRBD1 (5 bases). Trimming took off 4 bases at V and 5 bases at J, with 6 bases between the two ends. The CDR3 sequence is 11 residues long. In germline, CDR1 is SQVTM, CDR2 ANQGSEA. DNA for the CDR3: TGCAGCGTTGGCAGGGATCAGCCCCAGCATTTT. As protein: CSVGRDQPQHF.

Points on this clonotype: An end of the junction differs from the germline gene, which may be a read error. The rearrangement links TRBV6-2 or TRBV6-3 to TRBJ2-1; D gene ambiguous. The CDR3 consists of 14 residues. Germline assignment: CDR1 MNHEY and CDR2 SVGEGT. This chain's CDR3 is CASSYARLDNERFF. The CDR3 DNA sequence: TGTGCCAGCAGTTACGCGAGACTCGACAATGAGCGGTTCTTC.

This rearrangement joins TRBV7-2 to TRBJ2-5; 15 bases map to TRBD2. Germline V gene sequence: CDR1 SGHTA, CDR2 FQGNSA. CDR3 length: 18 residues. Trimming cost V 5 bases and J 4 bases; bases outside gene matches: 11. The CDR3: CASSPRTSGGALGETQYF. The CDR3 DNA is TGTGCCAGCAGCCCCCGGACTAGCGGGGGGGCCTTGGGAGAGACCCAGTACTTC.

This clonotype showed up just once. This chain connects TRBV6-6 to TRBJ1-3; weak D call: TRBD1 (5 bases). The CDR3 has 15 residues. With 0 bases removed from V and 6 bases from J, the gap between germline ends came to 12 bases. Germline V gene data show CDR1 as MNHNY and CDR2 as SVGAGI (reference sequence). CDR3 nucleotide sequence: TGTGCCAGCAGTTACTCTGGGACTCTTTTAAACACCATATATTTT. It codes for CASSYSGTLLNTIYF.

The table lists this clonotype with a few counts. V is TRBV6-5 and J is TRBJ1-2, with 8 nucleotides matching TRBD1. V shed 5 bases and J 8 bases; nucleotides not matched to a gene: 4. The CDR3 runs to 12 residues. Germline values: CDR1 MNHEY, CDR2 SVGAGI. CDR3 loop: CASSVDREGYTF. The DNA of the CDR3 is TGTGCCAGCAGTGTGGACAGGGAGGGCTACACCTTC.

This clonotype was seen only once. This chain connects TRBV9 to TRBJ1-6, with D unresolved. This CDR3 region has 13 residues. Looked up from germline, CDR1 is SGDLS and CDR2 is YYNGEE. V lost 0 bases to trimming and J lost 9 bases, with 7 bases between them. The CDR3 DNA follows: TGTGCCAGCAGCGTAGATTGGAGTTCACCCCTCCACTTT. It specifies CASSVDWSSPLHF.

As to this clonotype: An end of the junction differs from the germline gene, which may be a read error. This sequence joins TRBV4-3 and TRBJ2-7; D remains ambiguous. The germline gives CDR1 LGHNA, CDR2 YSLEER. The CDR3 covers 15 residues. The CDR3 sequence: CTSSQDIVVAYEQYF. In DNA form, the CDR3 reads TGCACCAGCAGCCAAGATATCGTCGTGGCCTACGAGCAGTACTTC.

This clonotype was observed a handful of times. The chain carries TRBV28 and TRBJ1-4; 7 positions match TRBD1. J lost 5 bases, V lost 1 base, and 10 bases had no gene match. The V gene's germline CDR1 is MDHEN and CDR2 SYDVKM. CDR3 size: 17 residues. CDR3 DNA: TGTGCCAGCAGTTTATTGGTCAGGGGGTCGGGAAATGAAAAACTGTTTTTT. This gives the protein CASSLLVRGSGNEKLFF.

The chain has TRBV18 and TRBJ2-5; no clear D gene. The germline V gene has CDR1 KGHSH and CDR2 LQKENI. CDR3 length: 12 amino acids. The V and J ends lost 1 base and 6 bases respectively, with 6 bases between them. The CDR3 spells CASSPLGQTQYF. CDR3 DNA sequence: TGTGCCAGCTCACCACTAGGGCAGACCCAGTACTTC.

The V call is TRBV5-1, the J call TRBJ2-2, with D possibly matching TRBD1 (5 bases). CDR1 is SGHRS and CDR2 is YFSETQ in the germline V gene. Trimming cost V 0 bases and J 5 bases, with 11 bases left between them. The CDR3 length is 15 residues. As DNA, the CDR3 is TGCGCCAGCAGCTTGGCGGCAGGGTGGACCGGGGAGCTGTTTTTT. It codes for CASSLAAGWTGELFF. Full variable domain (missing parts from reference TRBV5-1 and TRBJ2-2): KAGVTQTPRYLIKTRGQQVTLSCSPISGHRSVSWYQQTPGQGLQFLFEYFSETQRNKGNFPGRFSGRQFSNSRSEMNVSTLELGDSALYLCASSLAAGWTGELFFGEGSRLTVL.

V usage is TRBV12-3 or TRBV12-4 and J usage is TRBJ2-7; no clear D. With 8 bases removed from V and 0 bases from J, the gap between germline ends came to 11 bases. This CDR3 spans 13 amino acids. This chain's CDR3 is CASSAEISYEQYF. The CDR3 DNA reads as TGTGCCAGCTCCGCGGAGATCTCCTACGAGCAGTACTTC.

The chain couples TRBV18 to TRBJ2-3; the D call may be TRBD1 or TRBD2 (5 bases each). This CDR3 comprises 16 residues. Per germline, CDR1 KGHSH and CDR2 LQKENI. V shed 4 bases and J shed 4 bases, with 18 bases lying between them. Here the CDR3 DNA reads TGTGCCAGCTCACTCCGAGGGGCGCTCAGCCCAGATACGCAGTATTTT. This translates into CASSLRGALSPDTQYF.

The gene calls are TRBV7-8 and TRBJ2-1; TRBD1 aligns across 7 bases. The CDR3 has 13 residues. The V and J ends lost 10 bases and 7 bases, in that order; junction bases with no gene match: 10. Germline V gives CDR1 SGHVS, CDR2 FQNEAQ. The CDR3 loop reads CATQRQGVNEQFF. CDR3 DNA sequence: TGTGCCACCCAGCGACAGGGTGTGAATGAGCAGTTCTTC.

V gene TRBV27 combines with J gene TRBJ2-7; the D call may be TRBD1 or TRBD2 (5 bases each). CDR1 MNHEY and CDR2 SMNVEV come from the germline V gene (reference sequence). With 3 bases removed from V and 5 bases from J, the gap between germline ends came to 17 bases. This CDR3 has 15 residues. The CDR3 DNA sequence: TGTGCCAGCAGTTTCGCGGCCGGGACCCTCCACGAGCAGTACTTC. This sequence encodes CASSFAAGTLHEQYF.

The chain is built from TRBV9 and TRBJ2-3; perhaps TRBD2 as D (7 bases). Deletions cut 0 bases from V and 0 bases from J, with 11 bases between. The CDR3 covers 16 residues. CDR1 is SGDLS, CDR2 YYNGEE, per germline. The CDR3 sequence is CASSVEGGMSTDTQYF. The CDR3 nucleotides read TGTGCCAGCAGCGTAGAGGGGGGGATGAGCACAGATACGCAGTATTTT.

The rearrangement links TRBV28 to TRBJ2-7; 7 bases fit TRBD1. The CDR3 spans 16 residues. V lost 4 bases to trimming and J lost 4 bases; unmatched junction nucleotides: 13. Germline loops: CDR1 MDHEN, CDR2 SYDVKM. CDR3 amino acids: CASSSYNRDRNYEQYF. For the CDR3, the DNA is TGTGCCAGCAGTTCTTACAACCGGGACAGAAATTACGAGCAGTACTTC. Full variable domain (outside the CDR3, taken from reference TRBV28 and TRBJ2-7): DVKVTQSSRYLVKRTGEKVFLECVQDMDHENMFWYRQDPGLGLRLIYFSYDVKMKEKGDIPEGYSVSREKKERFSLILESASTNQTSMYLCASSSYNRDRNYEQYFGPGTRLTVT.

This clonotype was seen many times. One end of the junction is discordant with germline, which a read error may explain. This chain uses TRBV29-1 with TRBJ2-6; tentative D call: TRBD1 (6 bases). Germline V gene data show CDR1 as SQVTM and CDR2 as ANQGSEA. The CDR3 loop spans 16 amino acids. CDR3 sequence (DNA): TGCAGCGTTGATTTGACAGGAACCTCTGGAGCCAACGTCCTGACTTTC. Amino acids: CSVDLTGTSGANVLTF.

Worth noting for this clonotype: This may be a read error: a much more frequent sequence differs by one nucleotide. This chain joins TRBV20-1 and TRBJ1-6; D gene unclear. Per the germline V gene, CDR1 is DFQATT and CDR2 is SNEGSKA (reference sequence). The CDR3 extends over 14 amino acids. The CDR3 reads CSARSQTDKSPLHF. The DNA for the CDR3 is TGCAGTGCTAGATCCCAGACCGATAAGTCACCCCTCCACTTT.

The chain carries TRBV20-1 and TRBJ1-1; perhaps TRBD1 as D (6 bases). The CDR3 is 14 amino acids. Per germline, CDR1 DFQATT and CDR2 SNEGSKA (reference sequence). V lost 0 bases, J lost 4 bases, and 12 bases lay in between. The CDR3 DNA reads TGCAGTGCTAGAGATTCCGACAGGCCCACTGAAGCTTTCTTT. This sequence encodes CSARDSDRPTEAFF.

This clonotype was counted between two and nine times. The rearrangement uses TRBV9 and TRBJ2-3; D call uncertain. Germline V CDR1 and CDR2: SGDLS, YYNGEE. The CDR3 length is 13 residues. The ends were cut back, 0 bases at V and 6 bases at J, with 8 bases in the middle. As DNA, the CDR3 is TGTGCCAGCAGCGTAGCAGACGCGGATACGCAGTATTTT. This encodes CASSVADADTQYF.

In DNA form, the CDR3 reads TGTGCCAGCAGCTTAGTTCAGCGCGGCACAGATACGCAGTATTTT. It codes for CASSLVQRGTDTQYF. The rearrangement uses TRBV7-2 and TRBJ2-3, with no clear D. The germline gives CDR1 SGHTA, CDR2 FQGNSA. The CDR3 totals 15 residues. With 1 base removed from V and 1 base from J, the gap between germline ends came to 9 bases. The whole variable domain, remainder taken from reference TRBV7-2 and TRBJ2-3, is GAGVSQSPSNKVTEKGKDVELRCDPISGHTALYWYRQSLGQGLEFLIYFQGNSAPDKSGLPSDRFSAERTGGSVSTLTIQRTQQEDSAVYLCASSLVQRGTDTQYFGPGTRLTVL.

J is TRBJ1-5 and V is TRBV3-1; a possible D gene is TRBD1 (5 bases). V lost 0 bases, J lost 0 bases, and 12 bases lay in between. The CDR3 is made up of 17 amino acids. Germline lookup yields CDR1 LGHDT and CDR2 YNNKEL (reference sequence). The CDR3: CASSQDRGGTSNQPQHF. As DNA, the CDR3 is TGTGCCAGCAGCCAAGATCGGGGGGGGACTAGCAATCAGCCCCAGCATTTT.

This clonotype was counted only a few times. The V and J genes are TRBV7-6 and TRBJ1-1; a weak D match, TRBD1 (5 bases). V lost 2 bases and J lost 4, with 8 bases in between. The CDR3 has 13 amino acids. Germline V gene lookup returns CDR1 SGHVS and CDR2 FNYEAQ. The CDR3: CASSLQGTTEAFF. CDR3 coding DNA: TGTGCCAGCAGCTTACAGGGTACCACTGAAGCTTTCTTT.